This is a list of T cell receptor beta chains from one sample in a study of CD8+CD57+ T cells in acquired aplastic anemia. MiXCR was run by TCRdb on the reads, yielding one entry per CDR3 protein. The repertoire consists of about 160,000 distinct CDR3 sequences, with under 55% occurring once and the leading ten covering about 3%. The sequenced sample consisted of sorted CD4+, CD8+, or CD8+CD57+ T cells (not recorded which) from PBMCs. The receptors shown here come from a human donor with aplastic anemia. Each CDR3 is given with its conserved first and last residue. A D gene is named only where the DNA matches it firmly.

d_call v_call cdr3_aa
- TRBV3-1 CASSQTPTSSYNSPLHF
TRBD1 TRBV6-1 CASSERGQGALNEQFF
- TRBV7-2 CASSLAQGDGSPYEQYF
- TRBV19 CASRRDSPYNEQFF
- TRBV3-1 CASSQEGVTYEQYF
TRBD2 TRBV20-1 CSARATSGRTETQYF
- TRBV7-2 CASSLGAEQSYGYTF
TRBD1 TRBV12-3/TRBV12-4 CASSFGQGAYRYTF
TRBD2 TRBV18 CASSPSMGRAASGLYEQYF
- TRBV9 CASSLGGNGNTIYF
- TRBV9 CASSVDGGPTYEQYF
- TRBV29-1 CSVTTDRNEQFF
TRBD2 TRBV19 CASSVSGLAFGFGNEQFF
TRBD2 TRBV3-1 CASSRSGVKETQYF
- TRBV7-9 CASSQEDQPQHF
- TRBV20-1 CSARVGSRSGNTIYF
- TRBV7-2 CASSPIQETQYF
TRBD1 TRBV28 CAAQTGPNGYTF
TRBD2 TRBV29-1 CSALVGRAHEYQGTQYF
TRBD2 TRBV6-5 CASRLAGAYEQYF
- TRBV7-2 CASSLGGGQGNTGELFF
- TRBV9 CASSVASLNEQFF
- TRBV11-2 CASSSRDVETIEAFF
TRBD1 TRBV10-1 CASSEAGTGLYEQYF
- TRBV6-1 CASRPGPTPYEQYF
TRBD1 TRBV7-2 CASSLVGQGSYTF
- TRBV7-7 CASSIGLNSPLHF
- TRBV28 CASSRPSSNTGELFF
- TRBV29-1 CSVLGGPDNEKLFF
- TRBV2 CASSEARGVGGELFF
- TRBV6-5 CASSWAAGSPLHF
TRBD1 TRBV6-4 CASSDPGQVDSYEQYF
- TRBV24-1 CATTGTNQPQHF
- TRBV7-3 CASSLRHQTALSHNTGELFF
- TRBV11-2 CASSLDRQRISPLHF
TRBD1 TRBV5-4 CASSSRWTGGEGRILPSGNTIYF
- TRBV10-3 CAIGTREYNEQFF
TRBD1 TRBV19 CATSRTGGGGQPQHF
- TRBV7-7 CASSFTMNTEAFF
TRBD2 TRBV14 CASSLDRLAGAYNEQFF
- TRBV9 CASSVGSDSPLHF
- TRBV20-1 CSARRFGHLRPYEQYF
- TRBV7-9 CASSLWEEQYF
- TRBV27 CASSRRDSPLHF
- TRBV15 CATSRHHRETEQYF
- TRBV5-1 CASSWAGGLNTEAFF
- TRBV5-1 CASSLVQGIGEAFF
TRBD2 TRBV19 CASTQRGGSSYEQYF
- TRBV15 CATSRDPNQPQHF
TRBD2 TRBV29-1 CSVDSGYTGELFF
- TRBV12-3/TRBV12-4 CASSSWGYGYTF
- TRBV19 CASTFTGEQFF
- TRBV28 CASSLPGPAENIQYF
- TRBV7-8 CASSLNGAEQYF
- TRBV10-1 CASTQGQGENEQYF
TRBD2 TRBV2 CASRALAGVNEQYF